This T cell receptor (beta chain) was captured by sequencing in a study of radiotherapy plus CTLA-4 blockade in lung cancer. For the study at large: Among enrolled patients, over 15% responded and about 34% achieved disease control. Study outcomes and limitations: Reports state that early shifts in blood T cell clones, with interferon-beta, best predicted response. Radiotherapy with ipilimumab was followed by blood expansion of tumor-derived clones.

Data came from immunoSEQ multiplex PCR; TCRdb stores just in-frame clones and leaves some out. This sample has 80,000 to 95,000 clones, with approximately 82% found just once. Concerning this clone itself: What it recognizes is unknown.

The CDR3 loop spans 13 amino acids. The germline CDR1 and CDR2 sequences are GTSNPN and SVGIG (reference sequence). Between the trimmed V and J ends, which lost 4 bases and 7 bases, there was a span of 16 bases. The specimen was peripheral blood, collected from a patient treated with radiotherapy plus ipilimumab. The clonotype comes from a human donor with non-small cell lung cancer that progressed on radiotherapy plus ipilimumab. The chain joins TRBV30 to TRBJ1-1, with D perhaps matching TRBD1 (5 bases). CDR3 sequence: CAWTGHAQGEAFF. The CDR3 DNA reads TGTGCCTGGACAGGGCACGCCCAGGGTGAAGCTTTCTTT.